This T cell receptor beta chain was captured in a study of blood T cell repertoires in COVID-19. The method was immunoSEQ multiplex PCR; TCRdb's version includes in-frame clones alone and lacks a portion of them. The repertoire consists of roughly 150,000 clones, with around 83% occurring once and the leading ten covering less than 4.5%. The ends were cut back, 0 bases at V and 6 bases at J, with 23 bases in the middle. The CDR3 is 18 residues long. Per the germline V gene, CDR1 is SEHNR and CDR2 is FQNEAQ (reference sequence). The rearrangement joins TRBV7-9 to TRBJ1-2; unclear D gene. Sequenced input: peripheral blood. This sequence originates from a woman of 80 years or more with acute or convalescent COVID-19. The CDR3 nucleotides read TGTGCCAGCAGCTTAGCGCTCCTCCGACGGGAAGAGGAGCATGGCTACACCTTC. This codes for CASSLALLRREEEHGYTF. Full variable domain (remainder filled in from reference TRBV7-9 and TRBJ1-2): DTGVSQNPRHKITKRGQNVTFRCDPISEHNRLYWYRQTLGQGPEFLTYFQNEAQLEKSRLLSDRFSAERPKGSFSTLEIQRTEQGDSAMYLCASSLALLRREEEHGYTFGSGTRLTVV.